This TCR beta chain was sequenced during a study of blood T cell repertoires in COVID-19. The overall study: Acute and convalescent COVID-19 samples came from the United States, Italy and Spain.

In the study's own analysis: Reference gene primers were amplified, and this amplification served to estimate nucleated cell counts. Clones were sequenced by immunoSEQ multiplex PCR, and TCRdb holds only the in-frame ones, with some missing. The DNA gave D and trimming, while V, J and clone size come from that table. This sample has a few hundred thousand clones, with roughly 90% found just once. The V gene's germline CDR1 is GTSNPN and CDR2 SVGIG (reference sequence). The CDR3 is 16 residues long. The germline V and J ends were trimmed by 2 bases and 5 bases, with 21 bases remaining between them. This chain uses TRBV30 with TRBJ1-1, with D maybe TRBD1 (5 bases). The origin of this receptor is a middle-aged woman who had been exposed to COVID-19. The sample taken for sequencing was PBMCs or T cells enriched from blood (not recorded which). This CDR3 reads CAWSSGRRRAVTEAFF. DNA for the CDR3: TGTGCCTGGAGTTCAGGGCGGCGCAGGGCTGTAACTGAAGCTTTCTTT.